Below are 18 T cell receptor beta chains sequenced from a single sample in a study of vaccination and CD4 T cells after COVID-19. The Oncomine TCR Beta short-read assay sequenced DNA from cultured CD4+ T cells. TCRdb recomputed calls from the PCR reads with MiXCR, one row per CDR3 protein. The sample has 16,000 or so distinct CDR3 sequences, about 43% seen once; the top ten hold roughly 7.3%. The treatment: approximately 9-day PBMC culture with coronavirus spike peptide pools or control peptides (ViraFEST assay). No antigen has been assigned to these receptors. The sample here was CD4+ T cells from blood, cultured in vitro, taken after SARS-CoV-2 vaccination. The receptors shown here come from a human donor who had recovered from COVID-19.

This clonotype was counted only a few times. CDR3 nucleotides: TGTGCCAGCAGCTTAGGTAGCGGAGTCTCCTACGAGCAGTACTTC. Amino acid sequence: CASSLGSGVSYEQYF. The chain is built from TRBV7-2 and TRBJ2-7, with D possibly being TRBD2 (6 bases). V lost 1 base and J lost 0, with 10 bases in between. Germline V gene lookup returns CDR1 SGHTA and CDR2 FQGNSA. The CDR3 sequence is 15 residues long.

The CDR3 spells CASTLGLAGGETQYF. The CDR3 DNA follows: TGTGCCAGCACTCTTGGACTAGCGGGAGGCGAGACCCAGTACTTC. This chain joins TRBV6-1 and TRBJ2-5, with 14 bases fitting TRBD2. The CDR3 extends over 15 amino acids. CDR1 is MNHNS and CDR2 is SASEGT in the germline V gene. V shed 7 bases and J 5 bases; nucleotides not matched to a gene: 6.

The CDR3, as DNA: TGTGCCAGCAGTTACTCAAGGAACAGCGCGAAAGGGAACTATGGCTACACCTTC. Translation gives CASSYSRNSAKGNYGYTF. V and J are TRBV6-5 and TRBJ1-2; D not resolved. The CDR3 contains 18 residues. Between the trimmed V and J ends, which lost 0 bases and 2 bases, there was a span of 19 bases. Germline V gene lookup returns CDR1 MNHEY and CDR2 SVGAGI.

In its sample, this clonotype was seen a few times. V gene TRBV20-1 combines with J gene TRBJ2-1; TRBD2 matches 11 bases. The V gene's germline CDR1 is DFQATT and CDR2 SNEGSKA (reference sequence). The CDR3 runs 16 residues. The V and J ends lost 0 bases and 10 bases, in that order; junction bases with no gene match: 11. CDR3 DNA sequence: TGCAGTGCTAGAGATCTAAGTAGCGGGAGGGCGGGGGAGCAGTTCTTC. It translates to CSARDLSSGRAGEQFF.

This sequence joins TRBV5-8 and TRBJ2-1; 7 bases align to TRBD1. The CDR3 is 16 amino acids. Trimming cost V 3 bases and J 2 bases; bases outside gene matches: 8. Looked up from germline, CDR1 is SGHTS and CDR2 is YDEGEE. This CDR3 reads CASSSGTGTAYNEQFF. The CDR3 nucleotides are TGTGCCAGCAGCTCAGGAACCGGGACAGCCTACAATGAGCAGTTCTTC.

The chain joins TRBV20-1 to TRBJ2-3; 7 nucleotides agree with TRBD1. Germline assignment: CDR1 DFQATT and CDR2 SNEGSKA (reference sequence). The CDR3 is made up of 13 amino acids. Losses at the gene ends were 5 bases for V and 4 bases for J; bases not matched to a gene: 6. CDR3 amino acids: CSAHRDSPDTQYF. The CDR3 bases are TGCAGTGCTCACCGGGACAGCCCAGATACGCAGTATTTT.

V is TRBV6-1 and J is TRBJ1-1, with D perhaps TRBD1 (6 bases). Germline V CDR1 and CDR2: MNHNS, SASEGT. CDR3 length: 15 residues. The germline V and J ends were trimmed by 6 bases and 1 base, with 15 bases remaining between them. This chain's CDR3 is CASRRGGRGNTEAFF. Written as DNA, the CDR3 is TGTGCCAGCAGAAGGGGAGGCAGGGGGAACACTGAAGCTTTCTTT.

The V gene is TRBV18, the J gene TRBJ2-2, with D unclear. Trimming took off 2 bases at V and 6 bases at J, with 10 bases between the two ends. From germline, CDR1 is KGHSH and CDR2 LQKENI. The length of the CDR3 is 14 residues. For the CDR3, the DNA is TGTGCCAGCTCACCAGATGTTGGGGCCGGGGAGCTGTTTTTT. Its protein product is CASSPDVGAGELFF.

The chain has TRBV5-1 and TRBJ2-1, with TRBD2 matching over 11 bases. CDR1 and CDR2 (germline): SGHRS, YFSETQ. With V trimmed by 3 bases and J by 0 bases, 8 bases remained unmatched. The CDR3 length is 18 residues. CDR3 sequence: CASSSSGTSGHSYNEQFF. The CDR3 DNA reads as TGCGCCAGCAGCTCCTCCGGGACTAGCGGACACTCCTACAATGAGCAGTTCTTC. Together with reference TRBV5-1 and TRBJ2-1, the CDR3 gives the full variable domain: KAGVTQTPRYLIKTRGQQVTLSCSPISGHRSVSWYQQTPGQGLQFLFEYFSETQRNKGNFPGRFSGRQFSNSRSEMNVSTLELGDSALYLCASSSSGTSGHSYNEQFFGPGTRLTVL.

Concerning this clonotype: This clone may be a read error of a much larger clone one base away. The chain recombines TRBV7-2 with TRBJ2-7, with TRBD2 matching over 10 bases. The V segment lost 4 bases and the J segment 6 bases; nucleotides outside the gene matches: 9. The length of the CDR3 is 15 residues. The germline V gene encodes CDR1 SGHTA and CDR2 FQGNSA. The CDR3 here is CASSSSLAGSSEQYF. CDR3 nucleotides: TGTGCCAGCAGCTCGTCACTAGCGGGATCGTCCGAGCAGTACTTC.

This clonotype was counted between two and nine times. V usage is TRBV7-2 and J usage is TRBJ1-5; D remains ambiguous. Per the germline V gene, CDR1 is SGHTA and CDR2 is FQGNSA. The CDR3 runs 13 residues. V lost 2 bases and J 6 bases, leaving 8 bases between the germline ends. DNA of the CDR3: TGTGCCAGCAGCTTATTATATAGTCAGCCCCAGCATTTT. Its protein product is CASSLLYSQPQHF. Full variable domain (remainder filled in from reference TRBV7-2 and TRBJ1-5): GAGVSQSPSNKVTEKGKDVELRCDPISGHTALYWYRQSLGQGLEFLIYFQGNSAPDKSGLPSDRFSAERTGGSVSTLTIQRTQQEDSAVYLCASSLLYSQPQHFGDGTRLSIL.

The table lists this clonotype with a few counts. The V call is TRBV18, the J call TRBJ1-1; D gene unclear. Between the trimmed V and J ends, which lost 4 bases and 3 bases, there was a span of 6 bases. The germline gives CDR1 KGHSH, CDR2 LQKENI. CDR3 length: 12 residues. CDR3 in DNA: TGTGCCAGCTCACTCGAAGACACTGAAGCTTTCTTT. As protein: CASSLEDTEAFF.

Sample share makes this clonotype medium-sized. The rearrangement joins TRBV18 to TRBJ2-3; D not certain. CDR3 length equals 15 residues. The V end was cut by 2 bases, the J end by 4 bases, with 13 bases between. Germline CDR1 and CDR2: KGHSH and LQKENI. The CDR3 DNA reads as TGTGCCAGCTCACCAGGGCCTAGAACCGCAGATACGCAGTATTTT. This translates into CASSPGPRTADTQYF.

The rearrangement uses TRBV10-3 and TRBJ1-1; the D gene is possibly TRBD1 (6 bases). Germline V gene sequence: CDR1 ENHRY, CDR2 SYGVKD. The CDR3 is made up of 13 amino acids. Trimming cost V 0 bases and J 13 bases, with 15 bases left between them. CDR3 sequence reads: CAISESRGGWVFF. In DNA, the CDR3 is TGTGCCATCAGTGAGTCTCGAGGGGGGTGGGTTTTCTTT.

This clonotype was counted a few times. The CDR3 protein is CAWSADGTKGVKQYF. The CDR3, as DNA: TGTGCCTGGAGTGCTGACGGGACCAAAGGAGTCAAGCAGTACTTC. The V call is TRBV30, the J call TRBJ2-7; D may correspond to TRBD1 or TRBD2 (5 bases each). CDR1 GTSNPN and CDR2 SVGIG come from the germline V gene (reference sequence). The V gene lost 1 base and the J gene lost 8 bases, with 21 bases spanning the gap. CDR3 length: 15 amino acids.

The V gene is TRBV19, the J gene TRBJ1-5, with TRBD1 matching 7 bases. The J segment lost 0 bases and the V segment lost 1 base, leaving 6 bases of the junction unmatched. This CDR3 has 17 amino acids. The germline gives CDR1 LNHDA, CDR2 SQIVND (reference sequence). In nucleotides, the CDR3 is TGTGCCAGTAGTATAGGGCTGGGGACAGCTAGCAATCAGCCCCAGCATTTT. It encodes CASSIGLGTASNQPQHF.

The rearrangement joins TRBV24-1 to TRBJ2-5; 8 bases agree with TRBD1. The CDR3 totals 18 residues. Unmatched junction bases numbered 12, after V lost 3 bases and J lost 1 base. Germline V lookup: CDR1 KGHDR, CDR2 SFDVKD. The CDR3 coding sequence is TGTGCCACCAGTGATAACAGCCCCCAGGGGGCAACCCAAGAGACCCAGTACTTC. Translating gives CATSDNSPQGATQETQYF.

This chain uses TRBV6-5 with TRBJ2-2; TRBD1 aligns across 7 bases. Per the germline V gene, CDR1 is MNHEY and CDR2 is SVGAGI. V shed 4 bases, J shed 1 base, and the junction held 6 bases outside the gene matches. The CDR3 loop spans 16 amino acids. The CDR3 DNA reads TGTGCCAGCAGTTTATCCGGGACAGTGAACACCGGGGAGCTGTTTTTT. Amino acid sequence: CASSLSGTVNTGELFF.